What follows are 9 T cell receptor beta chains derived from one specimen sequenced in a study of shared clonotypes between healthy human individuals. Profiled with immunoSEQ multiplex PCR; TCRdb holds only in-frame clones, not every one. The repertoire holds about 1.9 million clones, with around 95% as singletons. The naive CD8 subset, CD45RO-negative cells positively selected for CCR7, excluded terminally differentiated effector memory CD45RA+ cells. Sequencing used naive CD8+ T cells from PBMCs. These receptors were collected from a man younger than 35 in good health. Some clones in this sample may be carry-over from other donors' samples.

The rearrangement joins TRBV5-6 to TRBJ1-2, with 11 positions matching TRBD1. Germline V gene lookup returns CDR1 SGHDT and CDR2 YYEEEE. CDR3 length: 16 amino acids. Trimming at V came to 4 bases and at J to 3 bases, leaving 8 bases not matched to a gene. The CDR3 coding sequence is TGTGCCAGCAGCGGGGCGGGGACAGGGGGTGACTATGGCTACACCTTC. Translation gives CASSGAGTGGDYGYTF.

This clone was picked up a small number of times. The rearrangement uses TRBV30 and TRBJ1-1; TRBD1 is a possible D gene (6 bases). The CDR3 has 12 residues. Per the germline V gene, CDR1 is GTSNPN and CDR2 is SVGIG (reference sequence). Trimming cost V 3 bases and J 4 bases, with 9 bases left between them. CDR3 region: CAWSWGATEAFF. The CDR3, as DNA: TGTGCCTGGAGCTGGGGGGCCACTGAAGCTTTCTTT.

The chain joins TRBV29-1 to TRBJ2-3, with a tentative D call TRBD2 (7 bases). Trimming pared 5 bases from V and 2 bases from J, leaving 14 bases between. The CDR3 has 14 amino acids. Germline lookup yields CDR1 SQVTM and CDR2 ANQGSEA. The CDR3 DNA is TGCAGCGTTATCGGGGGGCAATACACAGATACGCAGTATTTT. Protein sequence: CSVIGGQYTDTQYF.

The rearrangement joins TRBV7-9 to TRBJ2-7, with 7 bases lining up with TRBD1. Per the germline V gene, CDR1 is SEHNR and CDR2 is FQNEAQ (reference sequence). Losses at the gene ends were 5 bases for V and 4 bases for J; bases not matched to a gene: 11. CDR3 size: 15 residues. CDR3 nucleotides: TGTGCCAGCAGCGGAGGACGACAGGGCTGGTACGAGCAGTACTTC. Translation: CASSGGRQGWYEQYF.

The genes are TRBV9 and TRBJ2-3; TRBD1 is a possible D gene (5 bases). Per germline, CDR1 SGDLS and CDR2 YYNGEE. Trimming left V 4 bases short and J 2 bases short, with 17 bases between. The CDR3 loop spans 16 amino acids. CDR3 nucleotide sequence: TGTGCCAGCAGCCCTGCCGACAGAACAAACACAGATACGCAGTATTTT. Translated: CASSPADRTNTDTQYF.

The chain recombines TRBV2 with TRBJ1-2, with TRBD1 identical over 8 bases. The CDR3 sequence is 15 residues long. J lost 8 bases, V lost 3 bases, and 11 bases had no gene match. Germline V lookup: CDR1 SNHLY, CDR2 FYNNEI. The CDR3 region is CASSDVDRALEGYTF. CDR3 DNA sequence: TGTGCCAGCAGTGATGTGGACAGGGCGCTCGAAGGCTACACCTTC.

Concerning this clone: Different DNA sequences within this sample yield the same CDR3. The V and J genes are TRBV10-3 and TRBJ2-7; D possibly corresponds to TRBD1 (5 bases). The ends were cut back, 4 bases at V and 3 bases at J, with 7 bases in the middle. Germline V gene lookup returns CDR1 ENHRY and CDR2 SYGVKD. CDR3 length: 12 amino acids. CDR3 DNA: TGTGCCATCAGTGGCGACAGCTACGAGCAGTACTTC. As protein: CAISGDSYEQYF.

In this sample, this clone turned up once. CDR3 loop: CAWSTITSGRGEQYF. Here the CDR3 DNA reads TGTGCCTGGTCTACAATTACTAGCGGGAGGGGCGAGCAGTACTTC. This chain uses TRBV30 with TRBJ2-7; 13 bases are a match to TRBD2. Germline values: CDR1 GTSNPN, CDR2 SVGIG (reference sequence). The CDR3 is 15 residues long. V lost 5 bases and J lost 6; bases outside the gene matches: 10.

CDR3 region: CASSLVPGPTGELFF. CDR3 coding DNA: TGTGCCAGCAGCTTAGTCCCGGGACCCACCGGGGAGCTGTTTTTT. V and J are TRBV11-3 and TRBJ2-2; either TRBD1 or TRBD2 may supply D (5 bases each). Deletions cut 1 base from V and 4 bases from J, with 10 bases between. The CDR3 runs to 15 residues. Looked up from germline, CDR1 is SGHNT and CDR2 is YENEEA.